The 11 T cell receptor beta chains below all came from one sample that was sequenced in a study of blood T cells in healthy people across ages. The authors ran a second PCR of about 6 to 11 cycles using a sample-barcoded 5' primer and a J-beta primer mix. MiXCR, applied by TCRdb to the 5' RACE reads, yields one record per CDR3 protein. The data contain 650,000 to 1,000,000 distinct CDR3 sequences, roughly 34% of them singletons. Sequencing was performed on blood. The receptors were gathered from a man aged 18 to 30 in good health.

This clonotype was seen a single time. This chain's CDR3 is CASSVVGARKETQYF. The CDR3 nucleotides read TGTGCCAGCAGCGTAGTTGGGGCCCGCAAAGAGACCCAGTACTTC. V usage is TRBV5-6 and J usage is TRBJ2-5; TRBD1 might be the D (5 bases). Trimming removed 4 bases from V and 3 bases from J, with 16 bases in between. The CDR3 runs to 15 residues. The germline V gene encodes CDR1 SGHDT and CDR2 YYEEEE.

V and J are TRBV7-9 and TRBJ2-5, with 14 bases matching TRBD2. This CDR3 has 15 residues. V lost 5 bases, J lost 11 bases, and 10 bases stayed unmatched. Germline lookup yields CDR1 SEHNR and CDR2 FQNEAQ (reference sequence). The CDR3 spells CASSVTSGGANEQYF. The CDR3 DNA reads as TGTGCCAGCAGCGTGACTAGCGGGGGGGCCAATGAGCAGTACTTC.

In DNA form, the CDR3 reads TGTGCCAGCAGTTACCCACCTAAGGCTAGCACTAGCACAGATACGCAGTATTTT. Its protein is CASSYPPKASTSTDTQYF. The chain links TRBV6-5 to TRBJ2-3; possible D gene TRBD2, 5 bases. Between the trimmed V and J ends, which lost 2 bases and 0 bases, there was a span of 18 bases. The length of the CDR3 is 18 residues. Per the germline V gene, CDR1 is MNHEY and CDR2 is SVGAGI.

The chain links TRBV2 to TRBJ2-4; TRBD2 matches 8 bases. The CDR3 sequence is 14 residues long. CDR1 and CDR2 (germline): SNHLY, FYNNEI. Trimming took 3 bases from V and 3 from J; bases not matched to a gene: 1. CDR3 in DNA: TGTGCCAGCAGTGATCGGGAGGGCAAAAACATTCAGTACTTC. Its protein is CASSDREGKNIQYF.

This clonotype was recorded many times. This chain links TRBV9 with TRBJ2-7; D ambiguous. From germline, CDR1 is SGDLS and CDR2 YYNGEE. V was cut by 0 bases and J by 3 bases, with 7 bases left in between. This CDR3 is 13 amino acids long. CDR3 residues: CASSVEGLYEQYF. CDR3 in DNA: TGTGCCAGCAGCGTAGAAGGGCTCTACGAGCAGTACTTC.

This clonotype was counted ten times or more. The chain is built from TRBV20-1 and TRBJ2-3; the D is unclear. Germline CDR1 DFQATT, CDR2 SNEGSKA (reference sequence). V was pared by 4 bases and J by 8 bases, with 7 bases between. The CDR3 has 10 residues. CDR3 sequence reads: CSATRGTQYF. For the CDR3, the DNA is TGCAGTGCTACCCGTGGTACGCAGTATTTT.

The V gene is TRBV4-1, the J gene TRBJ2-5; D is possibly TRBD1 (6 bases). Germline CDR1 is MGHRA and CDR2 is YSYEKL. The CDR3 is 16 amino acids. The V end was cut by 6 bases, the J end by 11 bases, with 28 bases between. CDR3 region: CASSHPSGDPYKEQYF. In nucleotides, the CDR3 is TGCGCCAGCAGTCATCCTTCAGGGGACCCCTACAAGGAGCAGTACTTC.

The gene calls are TRBV20-1 and TRBJ2-1; D perhaps matches TRBD2 (6 bases). CDR1 and CDR2 from the germline V gene are DFQATT and SNEGSKA (reference sequence). There are 15 residues in the CDR3. Trimming took 0 bases from V and 13 from J, leaving 22 bases between them. CDR3 nucleotide sequence: TGCAGTGCTAGAGATCCGGGGGAGCTCGGGAACATTCAGTTCTTC. Its translation: CSARDPGELGNIQFF.

On this clonotype itself: This may come from a read error, since a much larger clone is one base off. The rearrangement uses TRBV12-3 or TRBV12-4 and TRBJ1-2, with D perhaps matching TRBD1 (6 bases). Trimming took off 8 bases at V and 3 bases at J, with 16 bases between the two ends. The CDR3 spans 14 residues. CDR3 in amino acids: CASGHTGLDYGYTF. DNA of the CDR3: TGTGCCAGCGGTCACACAGGGTTGGACTATGGCTACACCTTC.

The chain recombines TRBV20-1 with TRBJ2-1, with TRBD2 matching over 10 bases. V dropped 6 bases and J dropped 4; count of bases not matched to a gene: 12. The germline V gene encodes CDR1 DFQATT and CDR2 SNEGSKA (reference sequence). The CDR3 runs 16 residues. For the CDR3, the DNA is TGCAGTGCGATGTACTCCACAGCGGGAGGGTACAATGAGCAGTTCTTC. Translation: CSAMYSTAGGYNEQFF.

V and J are TRBV12-3 or TRBV12-4 and TRBJ2-2; 7 nucleotides line up with TRBD1. The CDR3 totals 16 residues. V lost 5 bases to trimming and J lost 0 bases; unmatched junction nucleotides: 6. The CDR3 bases are TGTGCCAGCAGTCCACCGACAGGGACGAACACCGGGGAGCTGTTTTTT. Translation gives CASSPPTGTNTGELFF.